The next 27 T cell receptor beta chains were all read from a single sample in a study of OX40 agonist ivuxolimab in advanced cancers. The table came from immunoSEQ multiplex PCR; TCRdb's copy has only in-frame clones and leaves some out. The sample has roughly 66,000 clones; roughly 80% are singletons. The source was CD4+ or CD8+ T cells sorted from blood, collected in a trial of the OX40 agonist ivuxolimab. The source of these receptors is an adult with an advanced solid tumor such as melanoma, head and neck, liver or kidney cancer.

The rearrangement links TRBV7-3 to TRBJ2-7; 9 bases map to TRBD1. V was clipped by 1 base and J by 2 bases; unmatched bases: 24. The V gene's germline CDR1 is SGHTA and CDR2 FQGTGA. The CDR3 consists of 22 residues. The CDR3 DNA reads as TGTGCCAGCAGCTTAATCGGGGATCGCCGGGACAGGGAACCCCAGAAGACCTACGAGCAGTACTTC. Residues: CASSLIGDRRDREPQKTYEQYF.

The chain uses TRBV6-1 and TRBJ1-2; D unresolved. CDR1 and CDR2 from the germline V gene are MNHNS and SASEGT. The CDR3 runs 12 residues. Trimming cost V 6 bases and J 4 bases, with 9 bases left between them. This CDR3 is CASSNTPYGYTF. CDR3 DNA: TGTGCCAGCAGCAACACACCCTATGGCTACACCTTC.

The V call is TRBV18, the J call TRBJ2-2; D is undetermined. This CDR3 region has 21 residues. Trimming left V 1 base short and J 0 bases short, with 24 bases between. Per germline, CDR1 KGHSH and CDR2 LQKENI. The CDR3 loop reads CASSPRRDWQRSWSNTGELFF. CDR3 sequence (DNA): TGTGCCAGCTCACCACGCCGTGATTGGCAGAGGTCTTGGTCGAACACCGGGGAGCTGTTTTTT.

The rearrangement links TRBV14 to TRBJ2-7; TRBD1 aligns across 7 bases. CDR1 SGHDN and CDR2 FVKESK come from the germline V gene. The CDR3 spans 16 residues. V gave up 7 bases and J gave up 0 bases; unmatched junction bases: 12. The CDR3 DNA reads as TGTGCCAGCAAACAGGGGCCCAGGCCTAGCTCCTACGAGCAGTACGTC. It translates to CASKQGPRPSSYEQYV.

The rearrangement uses TRBV6-6 and TRBJ1-3; D not certain. V lost 2 bases and J 3 bases, leaving 11 bases between the germline ends. This CDR3 comprises 15 residues. The germline gives CDR1 MNHNY, CDR2 SVGAGI (reference sequence). The DNA of the CDR3 is TGTGCCAGCAGTTACGGCGGGAACGATGGAAACACCATATATTTT. Translation: CASSYGGNDGNTIYF.

V gene TRBV5-4 combines with J gene TRBJ2-5, with 8 nucleotides matching TRBD2. V lost 4 bases, J lost 0 bases, and 5 bases stayed unmatched. From germline, CDR1 is SGHNT and CDR2 YYREEE (reference sequence). The CDR3 is made up of 15 amino acids. CDR3 nucleotides: TGTGCCAGCAGCGCCAAGACTAGCGACCAAGAGACCCAGTACTTC. Translated, it gives CASSAKTSDQETQYF.

This chain links TRBV7-8 with TRBJ2-3, with D perhaps matching TRBD2 (5 bases). V lost 2 bases and J 1 base, leaving 13 bases between the germline ends. Germline-derived CDR1 and CDR2 are SGHVS and FQNEAQ. This CDR3 comprises 16 residues. The chain's CDR3 is CASSLTAGLGTDTQYF. CDR3 DNA sequence: TGTGCCAGCAGCTTAACCGCGGGCTTGGGCACAGATACGCAGTATTTT.

The chain links TRBV7-2 to TRBJ2-1; unclear D gene. There are 12 residues in the CDR3. V was cut by 2 bases and J by 9 bases, with 8 bases left in between. Looked up from germline, CDR1 is SGHTA and CDR2 is FQGNSA. The chain's CDR3 is CASSLYQAEQFF. The CDR3 DNA is TGTGCCAGCAGCTTATACCAGGCTGAGCAGTTCTTC.

The chain combines TRBV7-2 with TRBJ2-7, with TRBD1 matching 10 bases. The CDR3 sequence is 15 residues long. The trim removed 5 bases at V and 1 base at J, leaving 5 bases unmatched. Germline V CDR1 and CDR2: SGHTA, FQGNSA. CDR3 DNA sequence: TGTGCCAGCAGCCAAATGGACAGGGGGTCCTACGAGCAGTACTTC. This sequence encodes CASSQMDRGSYEQYF.

This clone turned up a few times. This chain joins TRBV5-8 and TRBJ2-4, with 9 bases lining up with TRBD1. V gave up 0 bases and J gave up 8 bases; unmatched junction bases: 0. Germline loops: CDR1 SGHTS, CDR2 YDEGEE. The CDR3 has 13 residues. As DNA, the CDR3 is TGTGCCAGCAGCTTGGACAGGGGGCACATTCAGTACTTC. Protein sequence: CASSLDRGHIQYF.

This clone was seen more than once but under ten times. The rearrangement links TRBV12-5 to TRBJ1-6; D ambiguous. The CDR3 covers 18 residues. V was clipped by 0 bases and J by 1 base, with 13 bases between them. Germline V gene lookup returns CDR1 LGHNT and CDR2 FRNRAP. CDR3 region: CASGLVLGSNSYNSPLHF. The CDR3 DNA reads as TGTGCTAGTGGTTTGGTACTGGGTAGCAATTCCTATAATTCACCCCTCCACTTT.

This clone was picked up one time. The V gene is TRBV18, the J gene TRBJ2-1, with 7 bases matching TRBD2. The CDR3 is made up of 15 amino acids. V lost 3 bases and J lost 6; bases outside the gene matches: 8. The germline gives CDR1 KGHSH, CDR2 LQKENI. Here the CDR3 reads CASSPRAGRSNEQFF. CDR3 nucleotide sequence: TGTGCCAGCTCACCTAGAGCGGGGAGAAGCAATGAGCAGTTCTTC.

This clone appeared a few times. The rearrangement uses TRBV30 and TRBJ1-5, with D possibly TRBD1 on 5 matching bases. Germline assignment: CDR1 GTSNPN and CDR2 SVGIG (reference sequence). This CDR3 has 13 amino acids. The germline V and J ends were trimmed by 2 bases and 4 bases, with 9 bases remaining between them. The CDR3 protein is CAWSHAGNQPQHF. The CDR3 DNA reads TGTGCCTGGAGTCACGCAGGGAATCAGCCCCAGCATTTT. The full variable domain, in which reference TRBV30 and TRBJ1-5 provide the parts outside the CDR3, is SQTIHQWPATLVQPVGSPLSLECTVEGTSNPNLYWYRQAAGRGLQLLFYSVGIGQISSEVPQNLSASRPQDRQFILSSKKLLLSDSGFYLCAWSHAGNQPQHFGDGTRLSIL.

The CDR3 region is CASSFVAGGPDTQYF. The CDR3 DNA reads as TGTGCCAGCAGCTTCGTAGCGGGGGGGCCAGATACGCAGTATTTT. The V call is TRBV5-6, the J call TRBJ2-3; the match to TRBD2 covers 11 bases. With V trimmed by 2 bases and J by 4 bases, 3 bases remained unmatched. CDR3 length: 15 amino acids. CDR1 is SGHDT and CDR2 is YYEEEE in the germline V gene.

The rearrangement joins TRBV10-3 to TRBJ1-1; D uncertain. Trimming removed 7 bases at V and 1 base at J, with 10 bases between. The germline gives CDR1 ENHRY, CDR2 SYGVKD. This CDR3 is built from 13 residues. CDR3 coding DNA: TGTGCCATCACCCAACACGAGAACACTGAAGCTTTCTTT. It is translated as CAITQHENTEAFF.

The gene calls are TRBV6-5 and TRBJ2-7; D is unresolved. Germline V gene data show CDR1 as MNHEY and CDR2 as SVGAGI. V gave up 4 bases and J gave up 0 bases, with 13 bases separating them. CDR3 length: 15 residues. CDR3 loop: CASSLTAFSSYEQYF. CDR3 sequence (DNA): TGTGCCAGCAGTTTAACAGCTTTTAGCTCCTACGAGCAGTACTTC.

The V gene is TRBV7-2, the J gene TRBJ2-2; a possible D gene is TRBD1 (5 bases). V was trimmed by 5 bases and J by 2 bases, leaving 12 bases between them. This CDR3 comprises 15 residues. Looked up from germline, CDR1 is SGHTA and CDR2 is FQGNSA. The CDR3: CASSHRQKNTGELFF. The CDR3 nucleotides are TGTGCCAGCAGCCACCGACAGAAAAACACCGGGGAGCTGTTTTTT.

The chain links TRBV5-4 to TRBJ2-5; 8 bases line up with TRBD1. Germline CDR1 and CDR2: SGHNT and YYREEE (reference sequence). CDR3 size: 14 residues. Unmatched junction bases numbered 4, after V lost 1 base and J lost 5 bases. Here the CDR3 reads CASSLQGAGETQYF. DNA of the CDR3: TGTGCCAGCAGCTTGCAGGGGGCCGGCGAGACCCAGTACTTC.

This chain connects TRBV7-2 to TRBJ2-4; D might be TRBD2 (6 bases). The CDR3 loop spans 14 amino acids. V gave up 1 base and J gave up 12 bases, with 16 bases separating them. CDR1 and CDR2 from the germline V gene are SGHTA and FQGNSA. The CDR3 nucleotides are TGTGCCAGCAGCTTAGATGGAGGGTATGGAGCTCAGTACTTC. This encodes CASSLDGGYGAQYF. The whole variable domain, filled in from reference TRBV7-2 and TRBJ2-4, reads GAGVSQSPSNKVTEKGKDVELRCDPISGHTALYWYRQSLGQGLEFLIYFQGNSAPDKSGLPSDRFSAERTGGSVSTLTIQRTQQEDSAVYLCASSLDGGYGAQYFGAGTRLSVL.

In its sample, this clone was seen once. This rearrangement joins TRBV6-5 to TRBJ1-5, with 7 bases that match TRBD1. CDR1 is MNHEY, CDR2 SVGAGI, per germline. Unmatched junction bases numbered 7, after V lost 6 bases and J lost 2 bases. The CDR3 sequence is 15 residues long. The CDR3 nucleotides are TGTGCCAGCAGCTCACAGGGGATGGGCAATCAGCCCCAGCATTTT. Protein product: CASSSQGMGNQPQHF.

CDR3 nucleotides: TGTGCCAGCAGCACATTTGAGGGCGAGCAGTACTTC. It translates to CASSTFEGEQYF. The rearrangement joins TRBV7-2 to TRBJ2-7; tentatively, D is TRBD2 (5 bases). The V and J ends lost 5 bases and 6 bases respectively, with 11 bases between them. CDR3 length equals 12 residues. The V gene's germline CDR1 is SGHTA and CDR2 FQGNSA.

The gene calls are TRBV5-4 and TRBJ2-7; D possibly corresponds to TRBD2 (6 bases). V lost 0 bases to trimming and J lost 0 bases, with 7 bases between them. This CDR3 has 14 amino acids. Looked up from germline, CDR1 is SGHNT and CDR2 is YYREEE (reference sequence). This CDR3 reads CASSLVGGSYEQYF. The CDR3 DNA sequence: TGTGCCAGCAGCTTGGTCGGGGGCTCCTACGAGCAGTACTTC.

This clone was detected a few times. This chain connects TRBV11-1 to TRBJ2-7; D is unresolved. CDR3 length: 13 residues. The germline V and J ends were trimmed by 6 bases and 4 bases, with 13 bases remaining between them. The V gene's germline CDR1 is SGHAT and CDR2 FQDESV (reference sequence). This chain's CDR3 is CASRPTAQYEQYF. CDR3 nucleotide sequence: TGTGCCAGCAGGCCGACGGCCCAATACGAGCAGTACTTC. The full variable domain, in which reference TRBV11-1 and TRBJ2-7 provide the parts outside the CDR3, is EAEVAQSPRYKITEKSQAVAFWCDPISGHATLYWYRQILGQGPELLVQFQDESVVDDSQLPKDRFSAERLKGVDSTLKIQPAELGDSAMYLCASRPTAQYEQYFGPGTRLTVT.

The rearrangement links TRBV7-8 to TRBJ1-3; D unresolved. The CDR3 runs to 16 residues. The germline V gene has CDR1 SGHVS and CDR2 FQNEAQ. Trimming left V 1 base short and J 0 bases short, with 10 bases between. CDR3 in DNA: TGTGCCAGCAGCTTAGGTGCAGCCCTCTCTGGAAACACCATATATTTT. The encoded protein is CASSLGAALSGNTIYF.

The chain carries TRBV15 and TRBJ1-2; the D gene is possibly TRBD1 (5 bases). Germline V gene sequence: CDR1 LNHNV, CDR2 YYDKDF (reference sequence). The CDR3 has 16 residues. V was clipped by 0 bases and J by 4 bases, with 15 bases between them. CDR3 coding DNA: TGTGCCACCAGCAGAGATAGGGGAGGGGCAAGCTATGGCTACACCTTC. Translated, it gives CATSRDRGGASYGYTF.

The J gene is TRBJ2-1, the V gene TRBV10-3, with 9 bases fitting TRBD2. V was pared by 4 bases and J by 6 bases, with 4 bases of the junction left unmatched. Germline V gives CDR1 ENHRY, CDR2 SYGVKD. The CDR3 length is 14 residues. The CDR3 loop reads CAISASTSGNEQFF. The CDR3 coding sequence is TGTGCCATCAGTGCTTCGACTAGCGGCAATGAGCAGTTCTTC.

In DNA form, the CDR3 reads TGTGCCAGCAGCCCCGGGAGGGGGCAGGTCACTGAAGCTTTCTTT. It specifies CASSPGRGQVTEAFF. The rearrangement links TRBV7-9 to TRBJ1-1; TRBD1 agrees at 7 bases. This CDR3 spans 15 amino acids. Germline assignment: CDR1 SEHNR and CDR2 FQNEAQ (reference sequence). Trimming cost V 5 bases and J 4 bases; bases outside gene matches: 10.